The 15 T cell receptor beta chains in this list originate from one sample, sequenced in a study of tumor T cells in aggressive B-cell lymphoma. TCRdb's table, derived via immunoSEQ multiplex PCR, lists solely in-frame clones and lacks some. Of about 3,300 clones in the sample, 86% are singletons; the top ten hold 5.8%. The sequencing sample was made of tumor tissue. The receptors were sampled from an adult with diffuse large B cell lymphoma.

The V gene is TRBV28, the J gene TRBJ2-3; 9 bases agree with TRBD2. Germline V lookup: CDR1 MDHEN, CDR2 SYDVKM. This CDR3 has 15 residues. V was clipped by 3 bases and J by 5 bases; unmatched bases: 6. The CDR3 DNA is TGTGCCAGCAGTTTTATGGCGGGAGGGATAGATACGCAGTATTTT. Encoded protein: CASSFMAGGIDTQYF.

This chain uses TRBV7-2 with TRBJ1-2; 7 bases match TRBD1. Germline CDR1 SGHTA, CDR2 FQGNSA. The V and J ends lost 2 bases and 8 bases, in that order; junction bases with no gene match: 2. The CDR3 extends over 12 amino acids. This CDR3 is CASSLTGDGYTF. The CDR3 nucleotides are TGTGCCAGCAGCTTAACAGGGGACGGCTACACCTTC.

The chain links TRBV9 to TRBJ1-1; possible D gene TRBD1, 5 bases. The V end was cut by 0 bases, the J end by 5 bases, with 11 bases between. Germline-derived CDR1 and CDR2 are SGDLS and YYNGEE. The CDR3 length is 14 residues. The CDR3 coding sequence is TGTGCCAGCAGCGTAGTCGTGGGGGGAACTGAAGCTTTCTTT. Its translation is CASSVVVGGTEAFF.

The J gene is TRBJ2-1, the V gene TRBV4-3; no clear D. With 0 bases removed from V and 4 bases from J, the gap between germline ends came to 16 bases. The length of the CDR3 is 17 residues. Germline assignment: CDR1 LGHNA and CDR2 YSLEER. The CDR3 nucleotides read TGCGCCAGCAGCCAAGATCTAGGTCCAAACCTTTACAATGAGCAGTTCTTC. This gives the protein CASSQDLGPNLYNEQFF.

The chain is built from TRBV19 and TRBJ1-1; unclear D gene. CDR1 is LNHDA, CDR2 SQIVND, per germline (reference sequence). Trimming took off 5 bases at V and 8 bases at J, with 15 bases between the two ends. The CDR3 runs to 13 residues. CDR3 loop: CASSVYPRGEAFF. As DNA, the CDR3 is TGTGCCAGTAGTGTCTATCCGAGAGGGGAAGCTTTCTTT.

This clone was picked up one time. The chain recombines TRBV28 with TRBJ1-2, with D hard to call. This CDR3 is 13 amino acids long. Germline V gives CDR1 MDHEN, CDR2 SYDVKM. The V gene lost 6 bases and the J gene lost 5 bases, with 13 bases spanning the gap. The CDR3: CASRPTEMYGYTF. The CDR3 coding sequence is TGTGCCAGCAGACCAACAGAGATGTATGGCTACACCTTC.

In DNA, the CDR3 is TGTGCCAGCAGCCAAGGGCACAGGTCGGATGGCTACACCTTC. Protein sequence: CASSQGHRSDGYTF. The chain links TRBV4-2 to TRBJ1-2; D possibly corresponds to TRBD1 (5 bases). Germline V lookup: CDR1 LGHNA, CDR2 YNFKEQ. The CDR3 is 14 amino acids. Trimming removed 1 base at V and 6 bases at J, with 12 bases between.

The chain links TRBV6-5 to TRBJ2-5, with D possibly matching TRBD1 (6 bases). Germline CDR1 MNHEY, CDR2 SVGAGI. The CDR3 runs 13 residues. V was clipped by 2 bases and J by 5 bases, with 9 bases between them. CDR3 sequence: CASSYRGWETQYF. The DNA of the CDR3 is TGTGCCAGCAGTTACAGGGGGTGGGAGACCCAGTACTTC.

J is TRBJ1-2 and V is TRBV10-1, with TRBD1 as a possible D gene (6 bases). CDR1 is WNHNN, CDR2 SYGVQD, per germline (reference sequence). V was pared by 2 bases and J by 8 bases, with 27 bases between. The CDR3 is 18 amino acids. CDR3 loop: CASSEPIWAMVGADGYTF. The CDR3 region has the DNA TGCGCCAGCAGTGAGCCCATATGGGCTATGGTGGGGGCGGACGGCTACACCTTC.

The chain joins TRBV7-9 to TRBJ1-1; D unclear. V lost 5 bases to trimming and J lost 3 bases, with 19 bases between them. The CDR3 consists of 16 residues. Germline V gene sequence: CDR1 SEHNR, CDR2 FQNEAQ (reference sequence). Here the CDR3 reads CASSPPGGGEYTEAFF. In DNA, the CDR3 is TGTGCCAGCAGCCCGCCGGGTGGCGGGGAGTACACTGAAGCTTTCTTT.

This clone was recorded a few times. The J gene is TRBJ2-7, the V gene TRBV4-2; D perhaps matches TRBD2 (5 bases). V lost 2 bases and J 4 bases, leaving 6 bases between the germline ends. The CDR3 runs 12 residues. From germline, CDR1 is LGHNA and CDR2 YNFKEQ. The chain's CDR3 is CASSQTGYEQYF. The CDR3 region has the DNA TGTGCCAGCAGCCAAACGGGGTACGAGCAGTACTTC.

V gene TRBV5-1 combines with J gene TRBJ1-5, with 8 bases identical to TRBD1. The CDR3 loop spans 13 amino acids. CDR1 and CDR2 (germline): SGHRS, YFSETQ. With V trimmed by 2 bases and J by 6 bases, 1 base remained unmatched. The chain's CDR3 is CASSFTGGQPQHF. The CDR3 DNA follows: TGCGCCAGCAGCTTTACAGGGGGTCAGCCCCAGCATTTT.

V and J are TRBV10-3 and TRBJ2-3, with D tentatively TRBD2 (5 bases). V shed 4 bases and J shed 7 bases, with 18 bases lying between them. Germline V gene sequence: CDR1 ENHRY, CDR2 SYGVKD. This CDR3 contains 15 residues. Here the CDR3 reads CAISGEHSSPYTQYF. In DNA form, the CDR3 reads TGTGCCATCAGTGGGGAGCACTCGAGTCCATATACGCAGTATTTT.

The chain employs TRBV6-6 and TRBJ1-1; TRBD1 matches at 7 bases. The J segment lost 0 bases and the V segment lost 6 bases, leaving 10 bases of the junction unmatched. This CDR3 has 16 amino acids. From germline, CDR1 is MNHNY and CDR2 SVGAGI (reference sequence). In nucleotides, the CDR3 is TGTGCCAGCAGCTCTGGACAGGCAACTATGAACACTGAAGCTTTCTTT. It codes for CASSSGQATMNTEAFF.

The chain links TRBV27 to TRBJ1-2; D is unresolved. Germline V gives CDR1 MNHEY, CDR2 SMNVEV (reference sequence). The CDR3 extends over 15 amino acids. V lost 8 bases to trimming and J lost 6 bases, with 22 bases between them. In nucleotides, the CDR3 is TGTGCCAGCCAACCTCGGGTTGCGAATACGGATGGCTACACCTTC. Translating gives CASQPRVANTDGYTF.